Listed below are T cell receptor beta chains from one sample, sequenced in a study of T cell responses to AZD1222 COVID-19 vaccine. Method: immunoSEQ multiplex PCR; TCRdb's copy keeps in-frame clones and lacks some. The data contain around 130,000 clones, around 90% of them singletons. The specimen comprised peripheral blood, sampled 28 days after the second dose of the MenACWY control vaccine. These receptors all come from an adult who received the MenACWY meningococcal vaccine as a control. Both conserved end residues are part of each CDR3. Fields, in order: V gene, clone size, D gene, J gene, CDR3 DNA, CDR3 protein. D genes are given only for firm matches. Not all rows give a size; the values are once, few, many and, for expanded clones, a class.

v_gene: TRBV4-3
abundance: NA
d_gene: NA
j_gene: TRBJ1-5
CDR3nt: TGCGCCAGCAGCCAAGATCTTGCAGGCGTCGGTCAGCCCCAGCATTTT
CDR3aa: CASSQDLAGVGQPQHF

v_gene: TRBV15
abundance: NA
d_gene: TRBD1
j_gene: TRBJ2-3
CDR3nt: TGTGCCACCAGCAGGGCGCAGGGGGTCGGCACAGATACGCAGTATTTT
CDR3aa: CATSRAQGVGTDTQYF

v_gene: TRBV7-2
abundance: once
d_gene: TRBD2
j_gene: TRBJ2-2
CDR3nt: TGTGCCAGCAGCTTAACTAGCGGGGGCGGGAGCACCGGGGAGCTGTTTTTT
CDR3aa: CASSLTSGGGSTGELFF

v_gene: TRBV7-6
abundance: NA
d_gene: TRBD2
j_gene: TRBJ2-5
CDR3nt: TGTGCCAGCAGCTTAGCTAGCGGGGGCCAGGGGACCCAGTACTTC
CDR3aa: CASSLASGGQGTQYF

v_gene: TRBV28
abundance: NA
d_gene: TRBD1
j_gene: TRBJ1-6
CDR3nt: TGTGCCAGCAGATTTGGGCAGGGGGCCTTTAGCTCCTATAATTCACCCCTCCACTTT
CDR3aa: CASRFGQGAFSSYNSPLHF

v_gene: TRBV6-2/TRBV6-3
abundance: NA
d_gene: NA
j_gene: TRBJ2-5
CDR3nt: TGTGCCAGCAGTACGCCAGACAGAAACCAAGAGACCCAGTACTTC
CDR3aa: CASSTPDRNQETQYF

v_gene: TRBV5-1
abundance: NA
d_gene: TRBD1
j_gene: TRBJ1-6
CDR3nt: TGCGCCAGCAGGACTGGACAGGGCCCCTCTATCCAGTCACCCCTCCACTTT
CDR3aa: CASRTGQGPSIQSPLHF

v_gene: TRBV3-1/TRBV3-2
abundance: NA
d_gene: NA
j_gene: TRBJ2-3
CDR3nt: TGTGCCAGCAGCCTCGGGCGGGGCGAGGATACGCAGTATTTT
CDR3aa: CASSLGRGEDTQYF

v_gene: TRBV21-1
abundance: few
d_gene: NA
j_gene: TRBJ1-4
CDR3nt: TGTGCCAGCAGAAACAGGGCCAACAGGGATCCAACTAATGAAAAACTGTTTTTT
CDR3aa: CASRNRANRDPTNEKLFF

v_gene: TRBV28
abundance: once
d_gene: NA
j_gene: TRBJ1-2
CDR3nt: TGTGCCAGCAGTTTAATTGGGGGGCGCGGGGAGAGTGGCTACACCTTC
CDR3aa: CASSLIGGRGESGYTF

v_gene: TRBV7-9
abundance: NA
d_gene: TRBD2
j_gene: TRBJ2-1
CDR3nt: TGTGCCAGCAGCTCATGGACTAGCGGGTCCTACAATGAGCAGTTCTTC
CDR3aa: CASSSWTSGSYNEQFF

v_gene: TRBV19
abundance: NA
d_gene: TRBD1
j_gene: TRBJ1-1
CDR3nt: TGTGCCAGTAGATATACAGGGGGCTCAGTTCGGACTGAAGCTTTCTTT
CDR3aa: CASRYTGGSVRTEAFF

v_gene: TRBV7-3
abundance: NA
d_gene: NA
j_gene: TRBJ2-3
CDR3nt: TGTGCCAGCAGCTTAGGATCCGGCACAGATACGCAGTATTTT
CDR3aa: CASSLGSGTDTQYF

v_gene: TRBV5-4
abundance: NA
d_gene: TRBD2
j_gene: TRBJ2-1
CDR3nt: TGTGCCAGCAGCCCCCCGGGCGGGAGTGTTGGTGAGCAGTTCTTC
CDR3aa: CASSPPGGSVGEQFF

v_gene: TRBV5-1
abundance: once
d_gene: NA
j_gene: TRBJ2-7
CDR3nt: TGCGCCAGCAGCGCCGACAGGCTCAACGAGCAGTACTTC
CDR3aa: CASSADRLNEQYF

v_gene: TRBV7-5
abundance: NA
d_gene: NA
j_gene: TRBJ2-2
CDR3nt: TGTGTCAGAAGCTTAGCACCGTCGGAACAGCAAATAACCGGGGAGCTGTTTTTT
CDR3aa: CVRSLAPSEQQITGELFF

v_gene: TRBV7-2
abundance: NA
d_gene: NA
j_gene: TRBJ1-2
CDR3nt: TGTGCCAGCAGCTTGGGACGGGAGAACGACTACACCTTC
CDR3aa: CASSLGRENDYTF

v_gene: TRBV6-2/TRBV6-3
abundance: once
d_gene: NA
j_gene: TRBJ2-1
CDR3nt: TGTGCCAGCAGTTACCGGGACGGACCCCCCTACAATGAGCAGTTCTTC
CDR3aa: CASSYRDGPPYNEQFF

v_gene: TRBV18
abundance: NA
d_gene: NA
j_gene: TRBJ2-2
CDR3nt: TGTGCCAGCTCACTCCAGGGGTTTCTCACCGGGGAGCTGTTTTTT
CDR3aa: CASSLQGFLTGELFF

v_gene: TRBV19
abundance: NA
d_gene: NA
j_gene: TRBJ2-7
CDR3nt: TGTGCCAGTAGTATGGGGGGACAGCACTACGAGCAGTACTTC
CDR3aa: CASSMGGQHYEQYF

v_gene: TRBV28
abundance: NA
d_gene: NA
j_gene: TRBJ2-1
CDR3nt: TGTGCCAGCAGTTTAGTTGGGTCAACGGAGTTCTTC
CDR3aa: CASSLVGSTEFF

v_gene: TRBV7-9
abundance: NA
d_gene: NA
j_gene: TRBJ1-5
CDR3nt: TGTGCCAGCAGCGGAGGGGTGCCTCAGCCCCAGCATTTT
CDR3aa: CASSGGVPQPQHF

v_gene: TRBV28
abundance: NA
d_gene: NA
j_gene: TRBJ1-2
CDR3nt: TGTGCCAGCAGTTCCTACCGCCGGCAGTTTTCTAACTATGGCTACACCTTC
CDR3aa: CASSSYRRQFSNYGYTF

v_gene: TRBV7-2
abundance: NA
d_gene: TRBD2
j_gene: TRBJ2-7
CDR3nt: TGTGCCAGCAGCCCACGGACTAGCACCTACGAGCAGTACTTC
CDR3aa: CASSPRTSTYEQYF

v_gene: TRBV28
abundance: NA
d_gene: TRBD1
j_gene: TRBJ2-1
CDR3nt: TGTGCCAGCAGCCGAATCCCCGACAGGGGGGTCGATGAGCAGTTCTTC
CDR3aa: CASSRIPDRGVDEQFF

v_gene: TRBV11-2
abundance: once
d_gene: NA
j_gene: TRBJ1-4
CDR3nt: TGTGCCAGCAGCTTAGGAGGTCGGCAGACAAATGAAAAACTGTTTTTT
CDR3aa: CASSLGGRQTNEKLFF

v_gene: TRBV28
abundance: NA
d_gene: TRBD1
j_gene: TRBJ1-4
CDR3nt: TGTGCCAGCAAATTGGGGATGGGACAGGGACCTTTTAATGAAAAACTGTTTTTT
CDR3aa: CASKLGMGQGPFNEKLFF